This T cell receptor (beta chain) was profiled in a study of T-cell reconstitution after alpha-beta-depleted transplantation in children. Researchers prepared the TCRbeta library using unique molecular identifiers, the study reports. One entry per CDR3 protein, called by TCRdb with MiXCR from the PCR reads. The table shows some 840,000 distinct CDR3 sequences, with roughly 15% occurring only once. With respect to this clonotype: The antigen is unknown.

This CDR3 contains 11 residues. Trimming stripped 0 bases from V and 13 bases from J, with 10 bases between. Germline V gene lookup returns CDR1 GTSNPN and CDR2 SVGIG (reference sequence). Study results and caveats: Several hundred expanded graft clones reportedly gave rise to the alpha-beta T cells present about two months after transplant. Newly produced T cells mostly accounted for T-cell counts and diversity one year post-transplant. Surviving recipient cells, namely T cells and thymic progenitors, were the source of high day-60 TCRbeta diversity in some patients.

The material sequenced was PBMCs, mostly from graft donor cells, taken 360 days after TCRalphabeta/CD19-depleted stem cell transplant. J is TRBJ2-1 and V is TRBV30; the D gene could be TRBD1 or TRBD2 (5 bases each). The receptor's source is a male patient between 5 and 17 years old who had a stem cell transplant for acute lymphoblastic leukemia, so the T cells may come from the graft donor. The CDR3 nucleotides read TGTGCCTGGAGTGTACTCGGGACCCAGTTCTTC. It codes for CAWSVLGTQFF.